Here is one T cell receptor beta chain with its context. These data originate in a study of blood T cell repertoires in COVID-19. Study-level information: Collection of acute and convalescent COVID-19 samples took place in the United States, Italy and Spain. Sources were T cells, B-cell-depleted T cells, or PBMCs; the material itself was cDNA or gDNA.

Original processing notes: It was from reference gene primer amplification that nucleated cell counts were estimated. The method was immunoSEQ multiplex PCR; TCRdb's version includes in-frame clones alone and lacks a portion of them. That table furnishes V, J and clone size, whereas the DNA furnished D and trimming. This sample has around 110,000 clones, with less than 95% found just once. V lost 5 bases to trimming and J lost 0 bases; unmatched junction nucleotides: 3. The CDR3 runs 15 residues. CDR1 and CDR2 (germline): LGHNT, FRNRAP. The rearrangement joins TRBV12-5 to TRBJ2-2; 7 positions agree with TRBD1. The sequence was obtained from a human donor with active COVID-19. The donor label of this sample is uncertain. The sample comprised peripheral blood. CDR3 residues: CASGRQGANTGELFF. For the CDR3, the DNA is TGTGCTAGTGGTCGCCAGGGGGCGAACACCGGGGAGCTGTTTTTT.